This record looks at one TCR beta chain sequence and its context. Measured with immunoSEQ multiplex PCR; TCRdb has only the in-frame clones, and not every one. The sample records roughly 80,000 clones, roughly 80% being singletons. CDR1 SEHNR and CDR2 FQNEAQ come from the germline V gene (reference sequence). Trimming left V 5 bases short and J 6 bases short, with 16 bases between. The CDR3 is made up of 14 amino acids. The sample comes from a study of OX40 agonist ivuxolimab in advanced cancers. No patient had autoimmune disease or received systemic immunosuppression. This receptor was taken from an adult with an advanced solid tumor such as melanoma, head and neck, liver or kidney cancer. Sequencing was performed on CD4+ or CD8+ T cells sorted from blood, taken in a trial of the OX40 agonist ivuxolimab. This chain uses TRBV7-9 with TRBJ1-1; D gene ambiguous. DNA of the CDR3: TGTGCCAGCAGCAGTCGCGGATCCATGGCTGAAGCTTTCTTT. Its protein is CASSSRGSMAEAFF.